There are many counts of the clone carrying this TCR beta chain. Germline CDR1 and CDR2: SGDLS and YYNGEE. V lost 3 bases to trimming and J lost 0 bases; unmatched junction nucleotides: 6. The CDR3 runs 15 residues. This entry comes from a study of response to subunit inactivated influenza vaccine. MiXCR, run by TCRdb on the RT-PCR reads, gives a single entry per CDR3 protein. The repertoire holds 540,000 or so distinct CDR3 sequences, around 13% seen once, with about an eighth in the top ten. The TCR originated in a man aged 45-60 years who received an inactivated influenza vaccine. The chain combines TRBV9 with TRBJ2-7, with TRBD1 identical over 7 bases. Sequences were derived from PBMCs from blood, sampled roughly 45 days after vaccination. CDR3 residues: CASSEGTVFSYEQYF. The CDR3 coding sequence is TGTGCCAGCAGCGAGGGGACAGTTTTCTCCTACGAGCAGTACTTC.